The clone carrying this T cell receptor beta chain was detected ten times or more. These data come from a study of identical twins. TCRdb processed the 5' RACE reads anew with MiXCR; each CDR3 protein has one entry. Of some 590,000 distinct CDR3 sequences in the sample, nearly 10% are singletons; the top ten hold 2.5% to 3.5%. Germline loops: CDR1 MNHNS, CDR2 SASEGT. V lost 4 bases to trimming and J lost 4 bases; unmatched junction nucleotides: 6. The CDR3 sequence is 14 residues long. The same sample was also studied in work on yellow fever vaccine responses in identical twins.

The rearrangement joins TRBV6-1 to TRBJ2-7; 8 bases are a match to TRBD1. Material for sequencing was PBMCs. This receptor was taken from a woman between 18 and 29 years old in good health. The chain's CDR3 is CASSVGTGVYEQYF. As DNA, the CDR3 is TGTGCCAGCAGTGTAGGGACAGGAGTATACGAGCAGTACTTC.